This entry lists 32 T cell receptor beta chains sequenced from one sample in a study of blood T cell repertoires in COVID-19. Using immunoSEQ multiplex PCR, the repertoire was profiled, and TCRdb retains in-frame clones only, with some absent. The sample gives some 200,000 clones, 86% of which show up once; around 6.5% is in the top ten. The sequenced sample consisted of peripheral blood. The receptors come from a man older than 75 with acute or convalescent COVID-19.

In this sample, this clone turned up a few times. The chain links TRBV24-1 to TRBJ2-2, with 8 bases identical to TRBD1. This CDR3 has 15 amino acids. The trim removed 9 bases at V and 3 bases at J, leaving 8 bases unmatched. Germline-derived CDR1 and CDR2 are KGHDR and SFDVKD. CDR3 protein: CATGPDRADTGELFF. CDR3 DNA: TGTGCCACCGGCCCGGACAGGGCGGACACCGGGGAGCTGTTTTTT.

J is TRBJ1-4 and V is TRBV5-4, with D possibly TRBD1 on 6 matching bases. V gave up 4 bases and J gave up 8 bases, with 21 bases separating them. This CDR3 is 16 amino acids long. The V gene's germline CDR1 is SGHNT and CDR2 YYREEE (reference sequence). In nucleotides, the CDR3 is TGTGCCAGCAGCCCCAGACAGACAGGAATAAGCGAAAAACTGTTTTTT. Its translation is CASSPRQTGISEKLFF.

The chain links TRBV6-5 to TRBJ2-2; TRBD1 matches 9 bases. Losses at the gene ends were 6 bases for V and 7 bases for J; bases not matched to a gene: 3. Per the germline V gene, CDR1 is MNHEY and CDR2 is SVGAGI. The CDR3 contains 13 residues. The CDR3 region has the DNA TGTGCCAGCAGCCGACAGGGGGGCGGGGAGCTGTTTTTT. Encoded protein: CASSRQGGGELFF.

The chain combines TRBV9 with TRBJ2-4, with D possibly matching TRBD2 (6 bases). This CDR3 has 14 residues. Between the trimmed V and J ends, which lost 2 bases and 8 bases, there was a span of 14 bases. Germline V CDR1 and CDR2: SGDLS, YYNGEE. The CDR3 spells CASSVGGFVDIQYF. DNA for the CDR3: TGTGCCAGCAGCGTTGGGGGGTTTGTAGACATTCAGTACTTC.

This clone was picked up one time. V usage is TRBV7-2 and J usage is TRBJ2-3; 7 bases map to TRBD2. CDR1 and CDR2 from the germline V gene are SGHTA and FQGNSA. Trimming removed 5 bases from V and 0 bases from J; junction bases left unmatched: 2. This CDR3 contains 14 residues. The CDR3 protein is CASSERGSTDTQYF. Written as DNA, the CDR3 is TGTGCCAGCAGCGAGCGGGGTAGCACAGATACGCAGTATTTT.

CDR3 in amino acids: CASSLGQANTEAFF. The CDR3 DNA reads TGTGCCAGCAGCTTGGGACAGGCGAACACTGAAGCTTTCTTT. The chain joins TRBV7-3 to TRBJ1-1, with 8 bases lining up with TRBD1. Germline lookup yields CDR1 SGHTA and CDR2 FQGTGA. Trimming at V came to 3 bases and at J to 1 base, leaving 1 base not matched to a gene. The CDR3 length is 14 residues.

This clone was seen only a few times. The chain is built from TRBV10-2 and TRBJ2-7; 10 positions agree with TRBD1. CDR1 and CDR2 from the germline V gene are WSHSY and SAAADI. The CDR3 is made up of 15 amino acids. V lost 3 bases, J lost 4 bases, and 6 bases stayed unmatched. In nucleotides, the CDR3 is TGCGCCAGCAGTGACACCGGGACAGGGGCTTACGAGCAGTACTTC. Translating gives CASSDTGTGAYEQYF.

In this sample, this clone turned up a few times. The V call is TRBV11-2, the J call TRBJ1-2, with 11 bases lining up with TRBD1. CDR1 is SGHAT, CDR2 FQNNGV, per germline. There are 15 residues in the CDR3. After removal of 5 bases from V and 8 bases from J, the junction contained 10 bases not matched to a gene. This CDR3 is CASSIGQGATIGYTF. The CDR3 DNA is TGTGCCAGCAGCATTGGACAGGGGGCGACGATCGGCTACACCTTC.

The V call is TRBV6-1, the J call TRBJ2-7, with D tentatively TRBD2 (5 bases). Per the germline V gene, CDR1 is MNHNS and CDR2 is SASEGT. Trimming removed 0 bases from V and 3 bases from J, with 12 bases in between. The CDR3 covers 15 residues. CDR3 loop: CASSEALALSYEQYV. CDR3 sequence (DNA): TGTGCCAGCAGTGAAGCCCTAGCTCTTAGCTACGAGCAGTACGTC.

This clone is a singleton in its sample. The chain couples TRBV7-9 to TRBJ2-5, with TRBD2 as a possible D gene (5 bases). The CDR3 has 13 amino acids. CDR1 and CDR2 (germline): SEHNR, FQNEAQ (reference sequence). V was pared by 6 bases and J by 5 bases, with 13 bases between. CDR3 nucleotides: TGTGCCAGCAGGTGGGGTGAGGGCGAGACCCAGTACTTC. It codes for CASRWGEGETQYF.

The rearrangement links TRBV19 to TRBJ1-3; D unresolved. CDR1 and CDR2 (germline): LNHDA, SQIVND (reference sequence). The ends were cut back, 5 bases at V and 2 bases at J, with 10 bases in the middle. This CDR3 spans 14 amino acids. CDR3 nucleotides: TGTGCCAGTAGTTTGGGAGGGCCTGGAAACACCATATATTTT. It specifies CASSLGGPGNTIYF.

V and J are TRBV4-2 and TRBJ2-2; the match to TRBD1 covers 7 bases. Germline-derived CDR1 and CDR2 are LGHNA and YNFKEQ. This CDR3 region has 17 residues. After removal of 1 base from V and 0 bases from J, the junction contained 5 bases not matched to a gene. CDR3 nucleotides: TGTGCCAGCAGCCAAGTGTGGACAGGCGCGAACACCGGGGAGCTGTTTTTT. This gives the protein CASSQVWTGANTGELFF.

The DNA of the CDR3 is TGTGCCAGCAGTTCCTTCGCGGGGGGAGGGCCAGAGACCCAGTACTTC. The encoded protein is CASSSFAGGGPETQYF. V and J are TRBV28 and TRBJ2-5, with 8 nucleotides matching TRBD2. V shed 4 bases and J 4 bases; nucleotides not matched to a gene: 11. Germline V lookup: CDR1 MDHEN, CDR2 SYDVKM. The CDR3 runs to 16 residues.

The gene calls are TRBV7-2 and TRBJ2-7; TRBD1 is a possible D gene (5 bases). This CDR3 has 12 amino acids. Germline CDR1 is SGHTA and CDR2 is FQGNSA. V lost 5 bases to trimming and J lost 6 bases, with 11 bases between them. CDR3 nucleotide sequence: TGTGCCAGCAGCCCAAGGGGTGGCGAGCAGTACTTC. Its protein product is CASSPRGGEQYF.

This chain connects TRBV9 to TRBJ2-3; 11 bases line up with TRBD2. Unmatched junction bases numbered 3, after V lost 4 bases and J lost 5 bases. From germline, CDR1 is SGDLS and CDR2 YYNGEE. This CDR3 has 14 amino acids. CDR3 bases: TGTGCCAGCAGCCTAGCGGGAGGCAGAGATACGCAGTATTTT. Translation: CASSLAGGRDTQYF.

A single count supports this clone. The chain has TRBV19 and TRBJ1-5; 9 bases match TRBD1. The CDR3 is 17 amino acids. V gave up 3 bases and J gave up 2 bases; unmatched junction bases: 8. Germline V gene data show CDR1 as LNHDA and CDR2 as SQIVND (reference sequence). CDR3 in DNA: TGTGCCAGTAGTATTGTTGGGACAGGGTTTCGCAATCAGCCCCAGCATTTT. It specifies CASSIVGTGFRNQPQHF.

The chain carries TRBV9 and TRBJ2-1; 8 bases align to TRBD2. V lost 2 bases, J lost 9 bases, and 7 bases stayed unmatched. Germline lookup yields CDR1 SGDLS and CDR2 YYNGEE. This CDR3 has 14 amino acids. The CDR3 DNA reads TGTGCCAGCAGCGTGGCGGGACTAGGGACTGAGCAGTTCTTC. Translated: CASSVAGLGTEQFF.

The chain employs TRBV6-5 and TRBJ1-6, with D tentatively TRBD1 (6 bases). CDR3 length equals 14 residues. Germline CDR1 MNHEY, CDR2 SVGAGI. V dropped 6 bases and J dropped 0 bases, with 6 bases sitting between them. DNA of the CDR3: TGTGCCAGCAGGGACAGCTCCTATAATTCACCCCTCCACTTT. This codes for CASRDSSYNSPLHF.

The gene calls are TRBV2 and TRBJ1-2, with 8 bases matching TRBD1. This CDR3 has 14 amino acids. The junction had 3 bases not matched to a gene; V was cut back by 5 bases and J by 1 base. Germline V gene data show CDR1 as SNHLY and CDR2 as FYNNEI. The CDR3 DNA reads as TGTGCCAGCAGTCAAGGACAGGGTAACTATGGCTACACCTTC. This gives the protein CASSQGQGNYGYTF.

The chain couples TRBV18 to TRBJ2-3; D is uncertain. CDR3 length equals 14 residues. Germline lookup yields CDR1 KGHSH and CDR2 LQKENI. V dropped 6 bases and J dropped 0 bases, with 10 bases sitting between them. The chain's CDR3 is CASSLSASTDTQYF. The CDR3 DNA reads as TGTGCCAGCTCCCTATCCGCTAGCACAGATACGCAGTATTTT.

V usage is TRBV27 and J usage is TRBJ2-1; perhaps TRBD2 as D (6 bases). Trimming stripped 1 base from V and 2 bases from J, with 18 bases between. Germline loops: CDR1 MNHEY, CDR2 SMNVEV (reference sequence). The CDR3 has 18 amino acids. CDR3 region: CASSLLRAAGNPYNEQFF. As DNA, the CDR3 is TGTGCCAGCAGTTTATTAAGGGCCGCGGGGAACCCCTACAATGAGCAGTTCTTC.

The chain employs TRBV25-1 and TRBJ2-4, with D possibly being TRBD2 (5 bases). V lost 6 bases to trimming and J lost 8 bases, with 14 bases between them. Germline V gene data show CDR1 as MGHDK and CDR2 as SYGVNS. This CDR3 is 13 amino acids long. The CDR3 sequence is CASRRPEGDIQYF. CDR3 bases: TGTGCCAGCAGGCGTCCAGAGGGTGACATTCAGTACTTC.

This rearrangement joins TRBV9 to TRBJ1-1; TRBD1 agrees at 8 bases. The CDR3 is 14 residues long. Germline loops: CDR1 SGDLS, CDR2 YYNGEE. The trim removed 4 bases at V and 8 bases at J, leaving 10 bases unmatched. This CDR3 is CASSSTGGTGEAFF. CDR3 in DNA: TGTGCCAGCAGCTCCACAGGGGGTACGGGGGAAGCTTTCTTT. Together with reference TRBV9 and TRBJ1-1, the CDR3 gives the full variable domain: DSGVTQTPKHLITATGQRVTLRCSPRSGDLSVYWYQQSLDQGLQFLIQYYNGEERAKGNILERFSAQQFPDLHSELNLSSLELGDSALYFCASSSTGGTGEAFFGQGTRLTVV.

The chain carries TRBV12-5 and TRBJ2-1, with TRBD2 identical over 8 bases. Per the germline V gene, CDR1 is LGHNT and CDR2 is FRNRAP. The CDR3 runs to 16 residues. V lost 0 bases, J lost 2 bases, and 3 bases stayed unmatched. The CDR3 bases are TGTGCTAGTGGTTTGGTACAGGGACTAGCCTACAATGAGCAGTTCTTC. It codes for CASGLVQGLAYNEQFF.

This chain joins TRBV25-1 and TRBJ1-5, with 8 bases that match TRBD1. Trimming took 4 bases from V and 0 from J; bases not matched to a gene: 8. The CDR3 runs to 17 residues. The V gene's germline CDR1 is MGHDK and CDR2 SYGVNS. CDR3 nucleotides: TGTGCCAGCAGTGGGGGGACAGGTTTTTATAGCAATCAGCCCCAGCATTTT. It is translated as CASSGGTGFYSNQPQHF.

The CDR3 DNA reads as TGTGCCAGTAACCCAGACAGGAGCAATCAGCCCCAGCATTTT. Translated: CASNPDRSNQPQHF. The chain uses TRBV19 and TRBJ1-5; possible D gene TRBD1, 6 bases. The CDR3 is 14 amino acids. Per the germline V gene, CDR1 is LNHDA and CDR2 is SQIVND (reference sequence). V lost 7 bases, J lost 1 base, and 11 bases lay in between.

Only one count was recorded for this clone. The junction does not match germline at one end; this may be a read error. The CDR3 coding sequence is TGCGCCAGCAGCAAAGAGGGGACAATCGGTGAAAAACTGTTTTTT. It is translated as CASSKEGTIGEKLFF. The rearrangement links TRBV4-3 to TRBJ1-4, with D perhaps matching TRBD1 (6 bases). The CDR3 covers 15 residues. Germline CDR1 and CDR2: LGHNA and YSLEER.

The chain recombines TRBV29-1 with TRBJ2-1, with TRBD2 identical over 14 bases. The junction had 1 base not matched to a gene; V was cut back by 5 bases and J by 10 bases. Germline V gene sequence: CDR1 SQVTM, CDR2 ANQGSEA. This CDR3 has 12 residues. The CDR3 protein is CSVWTSGGEQFF. The CDR3 DNA reads TGCAGCGTTTGGACTAGCGGGGGGGAGCAGTTCTTC.

The rearrangement links TRBV5-5 to TRBJ2-5, with D tentatively TRBD2 (6 bases). Germline CDR1 SGHKS, CDR2 YYEKEE (reference sequence). This CDR3 spans 17 amino acids. Trimming took off 1 base at V and 5 bases at J, with 21 bases between the two ends. The CDR3 here is CASSLKMIAVLGETQYF. The CDR3 region has the DNA TGTGCCAGCAGCTTGAAGATGATAGCGGTCCTCGGGGAGACCCAGTACTTC.

The chain carries TRBV27 and TRBJ2-3; no clear D. The V gene lost 5 bases and the J gene lost 4 bases, with 4 bases spanning the gap. The CDR3 is 11 residues long. The germline V gene has CDR1 MNHEY and CDR2 SMNVEV (reference sequence). In nucleotides, the CDR3 is TGTGCCAGCAGTCAGGCAGATACGCAGTATTTT. Its translation: CASSQADTQYF.

The V gene is TRBV6-5, the J gene TRBJ1-4, with TRBD1 matching over 7 bases. The germline V gene has CDR1 MNHEY and CDR2 SVGAGI. The CDR3 spans 14 residues. V lost 8 bases to trimming and J lost 7 bases; unmatched junction nucleotides: 10. CDR3 nucleotide sequence: TGTGCCAGCTACAACAGGGGCTGGGGTGAAAAACTGTTTTTT. Amino acids: CASYNRGWGEKLFF.

There are a few counts of this clone. The rearrangement uses TRBV7-2 and TRBJ2-7; 10 bases agree with TRBD2. Germline loops: CDR1 SGHTA, CDR2 FQGNSA. The CDR3 spans 17 residues. The V and J ends lost 1 base and 5 bases, in that order; junction bases with no gene match: 11. As DNA, the CDR3 is TGTGCCAGCAGCTTAGACGGCGAGCGGGAGGGACTCCACGAGCAGTACTTC. This sequence encodes CASSLDGEREGLHEQYF. The full variable domain, its missing parts supplied by reference TRBV7-2 and TRBJ2-7, is GAGVSQSPSNKVTEKGKDVELRCDPISGHTALYWYRQSLGQGLEFLIYFQGNSAPDKSGLPSDRFSAERTGGSVSTLTIQRTQQEDSAVYLCASSLDGEREGLHEQYFGPGTRLTVT.